This T cell receptor beta chain was recorded in a study of OX40 agonist ivuxolimab in advanced cancers. Study overall: Patients undergoing dose escalation presented with hepatocellular carcinoma, melanoma, renal cell or head and neck cancer. Patients with prior anti-PD-1, anti-PD-L1 or anti-CTLA-4 therapy were eligible; approximately 40% had some. Whole-study findings and limits: There were also nonresponders showing low normalized T-cell clonal expansion.

Blood sampling took place at baseline, cycle 4 day 1, and cycle 7 day 1. Using immunoSEQ multiplex PCR, the repertoire was profiled, and TCRdb retains in-frame clones only, with some absent. The repertoire has more than 12,000 clones, more than 70% of them found once; the top ten carry approximately 19%. The CDR3 extends over 14 amino acids. Per germline, CDR1 SEHNR and CDR2 FQNEAQ (reference sequence). Trimming took off 5 bases at V and 2 bases at J, with 13 bases between the two ends. With respect to this clone: Its target is not known.

The sequences come from CD4+ or CD8+ T cells sorted from blood, collected in a trial of the OX40 agonist ivuxolimab. The chain is built from TRBV7-9 and TRBJ2-7, with TRBD1 as a possible D gene (6 bases). The receptor was isolated from an adult with an advanced solid tumor such as melanoma, head and neck, liver or kidney cancer. The chain's CDR3 is CASSQQGPTYEQYF. In nucleotides, the CDR3 is TGTGCCAGCAGCCAACAGGGCCCAACCTACGAGCAGTACTTC.